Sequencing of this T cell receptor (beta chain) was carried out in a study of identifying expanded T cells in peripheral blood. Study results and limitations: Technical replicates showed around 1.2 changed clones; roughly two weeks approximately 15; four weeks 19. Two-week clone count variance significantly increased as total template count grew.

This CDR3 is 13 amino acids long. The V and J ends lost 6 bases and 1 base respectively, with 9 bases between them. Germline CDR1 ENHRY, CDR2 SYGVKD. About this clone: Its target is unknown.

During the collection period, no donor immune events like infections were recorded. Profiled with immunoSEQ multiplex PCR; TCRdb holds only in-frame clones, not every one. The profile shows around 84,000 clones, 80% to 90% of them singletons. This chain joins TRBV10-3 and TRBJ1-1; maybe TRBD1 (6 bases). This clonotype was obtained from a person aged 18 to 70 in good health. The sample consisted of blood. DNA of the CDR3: TGTGCCATCAGGGAACAGGGGAACACTGAAGCTTTCTTT. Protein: CAIREQGNTEAFF.